The 21 T cell receptor beta chains below all came from one sample that was sequenced in a study of shared clonotypes between healthy human individuals. TCRdb's copy holds only in-frame clones and misses some; the assay was immunoSEQ multiplex PCR. The table has some 1 million clones, around 75% seen once. Sequenced input: memory CD4+ T cells sorted from blood. Subset of the sample: CD45RA-negative fraction. The receptors stem from a man aged 18 to 29 in good health.

The rearrangement links TRBV30 to TRBJ1-5; 10 positions match TRBD1. The CDR3 extends over 13 amino acids. The V gene's germline CDR1 is GTSNPN and CDR2 SVGIG (reference sequence). After removal of 6 bases from V and 2 bases from J, the junction contained 1 base not matched to a gene. CDR3 residues: CACGTGGNQPQHF. Here the CDR3 DNA reads TGTGCCTGTGGGACAGGGGGCAATCAGCCCCAGCATTTT. Complete variable domain (other parts from reference TRBV30 and TRBJ1-5): SQTIHQWPATLVQPVGSPLSLECTVEGTSNPNLYWYRQAAGRGLQLLFYSVGIGQISSEVPQNLSASRPQDRQFILSSKKLLLSDSGFYLCACGTGGNQPQHFGDGTRLSIL.

V and J are TRBV27 and TRBJ2-7; TRBD1 aligns across 8 bases. Germline CDR1 MNHEY, CDR2 SMNVEV (reference sequence). V shed 4 bases, J shed 7 bases, and the junction held 12 bases outside the gene matches. This CDR3 has 15 amino acids. The CDR3: CASSSFWTGLVEQYF. CDR3 in DNA: TGTGCCAGCAGTTCGTTCTGGACAGGGTTAGTAGAGCAGTACTTC.

The rearrangement links TRBV5-4 to TRBJ1-3; D is perhaps TRBD1 (5 bases). V lost 0 bases and J 0 bases, leaving 13 bases between the germline ends. This CDR3 region has 17 residues. Germline V lookup: CDR1 SGHNT, CDR2 YYREEE (reference sequence). The CDR3 protein is CASSLGDRDLSGNTIYF. Here the CDR3 DNA reads TGTGCCAGCAGCTTGGGGGATAGGGACCTCTCTGGAAACACCATATATTTT.

CDR3 amino acids: CASSEETGTEAFF. The DNA of the CDR3 is TGTGCCAGCAGTGAAGAGACAGGGACCGAAGCTTTCTTT. The rearrangement links TRBV2 to TRBJ1-1, with 7 bases lining up with TRBD1. With V trimmed by 1 base and J by 8 bases, 4 bases remained unmatched. Germline V gives CDR1 SNHLY, CDR2 FYNNEI. The CDR3 covers 13 residues.

The rearrangement joins TRBV5-1 to TRBJ2-1; D ambiguous. This CDR3 spans 16 amino acids. Germline V CDR1 and CDR2: SGHRS, YFSETQ. The V and J ends lost 4 bases and 5 bases respectively, with 19 bases between them. The CDR3 loop reads CASSAPPGQRDNEQFF. In nucleotides, the CDR3 is TGCGCCAGCAGCGCACCGCCGGGCCAAAGAGACAATGAGCAGTTCTTC.

This clone was recorded once. The chain links TRBV4-3 to TRBJ2-3, with 7 nucleotides matching TRBD1. The CDR3 totals 15 residues. V shed 4 bases and J 0 bases; nucleotides not matched to a gene: 4. Germline assignment: CDR1 LGHNA and CDR2 YSLEER. As DNA, the CDR3 is TGCGCCAGCAGCCCCGGACAGGTTAGCACAGATACGCAGTATTTT. This encodes CASSPGQVSTDTQYF.

V and J are TRBV6-1 and TRBJ2-2, with TRBD1 as a possible D gene (6 bases). Germline assignment: CDR1 MNHNS and CDR2 SASEGT. The ends were cut back, 10 bases at V and 6 bases at J, with 18 bases in the middle. This CDR3 contains 14 residues. Written as DNA, the CDR3 is TGTGCCACCAAAGTCACAGGGACGGCCGGGGAGCTGTTTTTT. This sequence encodes CATKVTGTAGELFF.

The J gene is TRBJ2-6, the V gene TRBV5-8, with D maybe TRBD1 (6 bases). The CDR3 runs 13 residues. V was clipped by 1 base and J by 12 bases, with 11 bases between them. Per germline, CDR1 SGHTS and CDR2 YDEGEE. For the CDR3, the DNA is TGTGCCAGCAGCTTGACAGGGAAAAGCGTCCTGACTTTC. As protein: CASSLTGKSVLTF.

The rearrangement joins TRBV18 to TRBJ2-7; possible D gene TRBD2, 6 bases. Trimming pared 2 bases from V and 4 bases from J, leaving 18 bases between. Germline-derived CDR1 and CDR2 are KGHSH and LQKENI. CDR3 length: 16 amino acids. This chain's CDR3 is CASSPFTGAAQYEQYF. The CDR3 DNA reads TGTGCCAGCTCACCATTTACGGGAGCGGCACAATACGAGCAGTACTTC.

V usage is TRBV19 and J usage is TRBJ2-5; no firm D call. The CDR3 has 13 amino acids. V shed 3 bases and J shed 5 bases, with 10 bases lying between them. Germline V gene data show CDR1 as LNHDA and CDR2 as SQIVND (reference sequence). CDR3 amino acids: CASSMSSRETQYF. In DNA, the CDR3 is TGTGCCAGTAGTATGAGCAGTAGGGAGACCCAGTACTTC.

V is TRBV7-9 and J is TRBJ2-7; D perhaps matches TRBD1 (5 bases). CDR1 and CDR2 from the germline V gene are SEHNR and FQNEAQ (reference sequence). CDR3 length: 14 residues. V lost 2 bases, J lost 6 bases, and 14 bases lay in between. The CDR3: CASSLYEGAAEQYF. The CDR3 bases are TGTGCCAGCAGCTTATACGAAGGGGCCGCCGAGCAGTACTTC. The complete variable domain, with remaining parts taken from reference TRBV7-9 and TRBJ2-7, reads DTGVSQNPRHKITKRGQNVTFRCDPISEHNRLYWYRQTLGQGPEFLTYFQNEAQLEKSRLLSDRFSAERPKGSFSTLEIQRTEQGDSAMYLCASSLYEGAAEQYFGPGTRLTVT.

To note about this clone: This CDR3 is also generated by other DNA sequences in the sample. The J gene is TRBJ2-1, the V gene TRBV10-3, with D uncertain. The V end lost 3 bases, the J end lost 5 bases, and 2 bases lay between the germline ends. CDR3 length equals 11 residues. CDR1 is ENHRY, CDR2 SYGVKD, per germline. For the CDR3, the DNA is TGTGCCATCAGTGAAGACAATGAGCAGTTCTTC. Translating it yields CAISEDNEQFF.

The V and J genes are TRBV7-6 and TRBJ2-5; D unclear. V lost 1 base and J 2 bases, leaving 8 bases between the germline ends. This CDR3 spans 14 amino acids. Germline lookup yields CDR1 SGHVS and CDR2 FNYEAQ. The CDR3 is CASSLGTGQETQYF. CDR3 DNA sequence: TGTGCCAGCAGCTTAGGAACCGGGCAAGAGACCCAGTACTTC.

V and J are TRBV27 and TRBJ1-6; perhaps TRBD1 as D (5 bases). Germline CDR1 and CDR2: MNHEY and SMNVEV (reference sequence). Trimming took off 6 bases at V and 10 bases at J, with 22 bases between the two ends. This CDR3 has 16 amino acids. The CDR3 region has the DNA TGTGCCAGCAGCCCCTCTGGGGGGATTCCAGCCTCACCCCTCCACTTT. Translation: CASSPSGGIPASPLHF.

V is TRBV7-2 and J is TRBJ1-2; 10 nucleotides align to TRBD1. Losses at the gene ends were 4 bases for V and 7 bases for J; bases not matched to a gene: 12. CDR3 length: 16 amino acids. Germline V gene data show CDR1 as SGHTA and CDR2 as FQGNSA. The CDR3 nucleotides read TGTGCCAGCAGCTCGACCGTGGGGGACAGGGGATTTGGCTACACCTTC. Translation gives CASSSTVGDRGFGYTF.

In regard to this clone: Other DNA variants within this sample encode the same CDR3. J is TRBJ1-2 and V is TRBV4-3; TRBD1 might be the D (5 bases). CDR1 and CDR2 (germline): LGHNA, YSLEER. The CDR3 runs 14 residues. The V and J ends lost 0 bases and 4 bases respectively, with 9 bases between them. CDR3 region: CASSQDLGPYGYTF. In nucleotides, the CDR3 is TGCGCCAGCAGCCAAGATTTGGGGCCCTATGGCTACACCTTC.

This clone was seen just once. This rearrangement joins TRBV10-1 to TRBJ2-1; tentative D call: TRBD2 (6 bases). This CDR3 has 14 residues. Per the germline V gene, CDR1 is WNHNN and CDR2 is SYGVQD (reference sequence). V was pared by 5 bases and J by 9 bases, with 17 bases between. CDR3 in amino acids: CASSPDGGGREQFF. In nucleotides, the CDR3 is TGCGCCAGCAGTCCGGATGGGGGAGGACGTGAGCAGTTCTTC.

The chain joins TRBV7-9 to TRBJ2-7; D remains unclear. The CDR3 extends over 14 amino acids. From germline, CDR1 is SEHNR and CDR2 FQNEAQ (reference sequence). V lost 1 base and J 5 bases, leaving 12 bases between the germline ends. CDR3 DNA sequence: TGTGCCAGCAGCTTAGGCAACCAAGCCAACGAGCAGTACTTC. This encodes CASSLGNQANEQYF.

The CDR3 sequence is CASSQYIGPNSPLHF. CDR3 DNA: TGTGCCAGCAGTCAGTACATAGGTCCCAATTCACCCCTCCACTTT. The chain carries TRBV2 and TRBJ1-6; D is ambiguous. V lost 5 bases and J lost 7, with 15 bases in between. The CDR3 has 15 amino acids. Germline assignment: CDR1 SNHLY and CDR2 FYNNEI.

V gene TRBV28 combines with J gene TRBJ2-7; the D gene is possibly TRBD2 (5 bases). Germline assignment: CDR1 MDHEN and CDR2 SYDVKM. The length of the CDR3 is 14 residues. The V and J ends lost 7 bases and 3 bases respectively, with 16 bases between them. The CDR3 coding sequence is TGTGCCAGCACCTCTTTTGTAGGGAGCTACGAGCAGTACTTC. It translates to CASTSFVGSYEQYF.

This clone was recorded a few times. The V gene is TRBV28, the J gene TRBJ2-7, with 7 bases matching TRBD2. This CDR3 contains 15 residues. Germline V CDR1 and CDR2: MDHEN, SYDVKM. Trimming took 6 bases from V and 0 from J; bases not matched to a gene: 8. The CDR3 bases are TGTGCCAGCAGACTTGGAGCGGGAAACTCCTACGAGCAGTACTTC. Protein sequence: CASRLGAGNSYEQYF.